This TCR beta chain came from a study of T cells after yellow fever vaccination. This clonotype was seen at least ten times. Its cognate antigen is unknown. General study findings and limits: After the booster, roughly 96% of CD4 and 75% to 90% of CD8 primary-response clones were re-detected. There was a possibility that FACS-sorted repertoires contained abundant clonotypes contaminating from the bulk population. Overlap between CD4 and CD8 compartments was detected for a small share of clonotypes.

The CDR3 runs 12 residues. Germline V lookup: CDR1 MGHRA, CDR2 YSYEKL. V lost 2 bases, J lost 9 bases, and 9 bases lay in between. The study made its TCR cDNA through 5'RACE template switching. That step introduced a universal primer site along with UMIs. TCRdb recomputed calls from the 5' RACE reads with MiXCR, one row per CDR3 protein. The sample gives around 68,000 distinct CDR3 sequences, more than 5.5% of which show up once; approximately 29% is in the top ten. Sample: CD8+ T cells sorted from PBMCs, taken roughly 10 days after the first yellow fever vaccination. The clonotype was recovered from a man aged 18-30 years who received the YFV17D yellow fever vaccine. The chain couples TRBV4-1 to TRBJ2-3, with D hard to call. Written as DNA, the CDR3 is TGCGCCAGCAGCCAAAAGGGCAGAACGCAGTATTTT. Amino acid sequence: CASSQKGRTQYF.